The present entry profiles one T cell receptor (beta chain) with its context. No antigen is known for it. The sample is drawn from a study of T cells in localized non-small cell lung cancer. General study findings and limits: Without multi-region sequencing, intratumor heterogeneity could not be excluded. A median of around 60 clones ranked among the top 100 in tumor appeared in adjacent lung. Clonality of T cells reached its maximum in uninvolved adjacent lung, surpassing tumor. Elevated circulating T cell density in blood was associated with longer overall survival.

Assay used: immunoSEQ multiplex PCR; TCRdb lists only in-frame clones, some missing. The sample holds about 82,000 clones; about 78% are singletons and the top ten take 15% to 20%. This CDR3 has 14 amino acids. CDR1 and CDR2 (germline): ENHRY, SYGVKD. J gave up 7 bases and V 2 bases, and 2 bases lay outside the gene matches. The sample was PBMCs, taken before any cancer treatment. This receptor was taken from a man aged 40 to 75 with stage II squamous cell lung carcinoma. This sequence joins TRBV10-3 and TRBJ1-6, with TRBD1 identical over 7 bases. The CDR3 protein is CAISEAGGNSPLHF. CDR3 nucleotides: TGTGCCATCAGTGAGGCAGGGGGGAATTCACCCCTCCACTTT.